The present T cell receptor beta chain was sequenced within a study of cytomegalovirus exposure and HLA in healthy donors. Study-wide results and limits: Investigators reported 150 to 200 TCR beta chains as tied to cytomegalovirus.

The CDR3 is 17 amino acids. V was cut by 2 bases and J by 4 bases, with 21 bases left in between. This PCR relied on a set of 60 Vbeta primers and 13 Jbeta primers. Clones were read by immunoSEQ multiplex PCR, and TCRdb kept only the in-frame ones, dropping some. The sample carries fewer than 140,000 clones, 70% to 85% recorded once. There are a few counts of this clone. Its antigen is still unknown. The gene calls are TRBV23-1 and TRBJ2-7, with D tentatively TRBD1 (5 bases). TRBV23-1 is an open reading frame, and its role is uncertain. The TCR sequence derives from a boy younger than 18 in good health and CMV-seronegative. Sequencing was performed on PBMCs. The CDR3 reads CASSQHYQGESFYEQYF. The CDR3 region has the DNA TGCGCCAGCAGTCAACATTACCAAGGGGAAAGTTTTTACGAGCAGTACTTC.